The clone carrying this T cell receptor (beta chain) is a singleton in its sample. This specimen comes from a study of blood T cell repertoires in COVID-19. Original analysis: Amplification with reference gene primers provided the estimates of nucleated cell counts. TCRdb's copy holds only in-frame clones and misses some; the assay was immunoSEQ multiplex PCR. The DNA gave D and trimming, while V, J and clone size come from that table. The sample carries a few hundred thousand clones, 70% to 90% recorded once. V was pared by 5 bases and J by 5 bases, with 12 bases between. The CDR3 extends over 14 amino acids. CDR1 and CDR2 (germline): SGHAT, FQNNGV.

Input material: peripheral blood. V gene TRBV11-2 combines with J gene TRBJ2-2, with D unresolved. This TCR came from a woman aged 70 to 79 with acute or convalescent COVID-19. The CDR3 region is CASSQSHTTGELFF. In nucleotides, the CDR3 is TGTGCCAGCAGCCAATCGCACACAACCGGGGAGCTGTTTTTT.